The 11 T cell receptor beta chains reported below all come from one sample, sequenced in a study of blood T cell repertoires in COVID-19. The method was immunoSEQ multiplex PCR; TCRdb's version includes in-frame clones alone and lacks a portion of them. The table has roughly 190,000 clones, around four fifths seen once; the top ten hold approximately 19%. Sequencing was performed on peripheral blood. The receptors derive from a human donor in a cohort sampled during active COVID-19.

V gene TRBV6-2 or TRBV6-3 combines with J gene TRBJ1-1; 7 bases align to TRBD1. The germline gives CDR1 MNHEY, CDR2 SVGEGT. V gave up 6 bases and J gave up 5 bases; unmatched junction bases: 12. The CDR3 is 15 residues long. CDR3 amino acids: CASSRPPHRGTEAFF. In DNA form, the CDR3 reads TGTGCCAGCAGCCGCCCTCCTCACAGGGGTACTGAAGCTTTCTTT.

The rearrangement uses TRBV2 and TRBJ1-1; tentative D call: TRBD1 (5 bases). The germline gives CDR1 SNHLY, CDR2 FYNNEI. With 6 bases removed from V and 3 bases from J, the gap between germline ends came to 11 bases. The CDR3 totals 13 residues. The CDR3 spells CASRDNGYTEAFF. CDR3 DNA: TGTGCCAGCAGGGACAATGGTTACACTGAAGCTTTCTTT.

This rearrangement joins TRBV2 to TRBJ2-1, with D maybe TRBD1 (5 bases). Germline V gene sequence: CDR1 SNHLY, CDR2 FYNNEI. V lost 1 base and J lost 0, with 7 bases in between. This CDR3 is 15 amino acids long. The CDR3 DNA follows: TGTGCCAGCAGTGAAGGGGGCGGCTCCTACAATGAGCAGTTCTTC. Amino acids: CASSEGGGSYNEQFF.

The chain is built from TRBV5-1 and TRBJ2-7; 15 nucleotides agree with TRBD2. Trimming cost V 3 bases and J 6 bases; bases outside gene matches: 10. This CDR3 comprises 17 residues. From germline, CDR1 is SGHRS and CDR2 YFSETQ. The DNA for the CDR3 is TGCGCCAGCAGCTGGGGGGGACTAGCGGGAGGTGCGTTCGAGCAGTACTTC. It is translated as CASSWGGLAGGAFEQYF. The full variable domain, completed using reference TRBV5-1 and TRBJ2-7, is KAGVTQTPRYLIKTRGQQVTLSCSPISGHRSVSWYQQTPGQGLQFLFEYFSETQRNKGNFPGRFSGRQFSNSRSEMNVSTLELGDSALYLCASSWGGLAGGAFEQYFGPGTRLTVT.

The chain has TRBV12-5 and TRBJ1-4; D is undetermined. The V end was cut by 1 base, the J end by 8 bases, with 11 bases between. CDR1 is LGHNT, CDR2 FRNRAP, per germline. The CDR3 has 14 residues. The CDR3 DNA sequence: TGTGCTAGTGGTTTGGGAAGACCCGGGGAAAAACTGTTTTTT. Translation: CASGLGRPGEKLFF. The full variable domain, rest sourced from reference TRBV12-5 and TRBJ1-4, is DARVTQTPRHKVTEMGQEVTMRCQPILGHNTVFWYRQTMMQGLELLAYFRNRAPLDDSGMPKDRFSAEMPDATLATLKIQPSEPRDSAVYFCASGLGRPGEKLFFGSGTQLSVL.

V and J are TRBV28 and TRBJ1-5, with a weak D call TRBD1 (5 bases). The V and J ends lost 5 bases and 5 bases respectively, with 16 bases between them. Germline V gives CDR1 MDHEN, CDR2 SYDVKM. This CDR3 has 15 amino acids. The CDR3 DNA is TGTGCCAGCAGTCCATCCCATACAGGCCATCAGCCCCAGCATTTT. Its protein is CASSPSHTGHQPQHF.

The J gene is TRBJ2-5, the V gene TRBV5-6; 12 bases match TRBD2. This CDR3 spans 15 amino acids. Germline V gene lookup returns CDR1 SGHDT and CDR2 YYEEEE. V trimming: 3 bases; J trimming: 5 bases; junction bases outside the gene matches: 5. The CDR3 region is CASSSQLAGGETQYF. The CDR3 DNA reads as TGTGCCAGCAGCTCCCAGCTAGCGGGGGGGGAGACCCAGTACTTC.

This chain joins TRBV19 and TRBJ2-5; 7 bases align to TRBD2. The V gene end was trimmed by 1 base and the J gene end by 6 bases; junction bases not matched to a gene: 5. The CDR3 consists of 14 residues. Germline CDR1 and CDR2: LNHDA and SQIVND (reference sequence). This CDR3 is CASSIGTSRQTQYF. CDR3 DNA sequence: TGTGCCAGTAGTATAGGGACTAGTCGACAGACCCAGTACTTC.

This clone was detected only a few times. The genes are TRBV7-2 and TRBJ1-2; no clear D. Germline-derived CDR1 and CDR2 are SGHTA and FQGNSA. Trimming removed 6 bases from V and 4 bases from J, with 18 bases in between. This CDR3 is 15 amino acids long. The CDR3 DNA follows: TGTGCCAGCAGTGTCTCTCCGGGAGAGTCCTATGGCTACACCTTC. As protein: CASSVSPGESYGYTF.

DNA of the CDR3: TGTGCCAGCAGCCATCGAACTCTCACGCAAGAGACCCAGTACTTC. The encoded protein is CASSHRTLTQETQYF. This rearrangement joins TRBV14 to TRBJ2-5; unclear D gene. The V gene's germline CDR1 is SGHDN and CDR2 FVKESK. The length of the CDR3 is 15 residues. Trimming cost V 3 bases and J 2 bases, with 13 bases left between them.

Written as DNA, the CDR3 is TGTGCCAGTAGCCCTGGGGGGGGAGGACGGAACACCGGGGAGCTGTTTTTT. Its translation: CASSPGGGGRNTGELFF. This chain connects TRBV19 to TRBJ2-2; 7 bases are shared with TRBD2. CDR3 length: 17 residues. After removal of 6 bases from V and 1 base from J, the junction contained 11 bases not matched to a gene. Germline V gene sequence: CDR1 LNHDA, CDR2 SQIVND (reference sequence). The full variable domain, with the rest looked up from reference TRBV19 and TRBJ2-2, is DGGITQSPKYLFRKEGQNVTLSCEQNLNHDAMYWYRQDPGQGLRLIYYSQIVNDFQKGDIAEGYSVSREKKESFPLTVTSAQKNPTAFYLCASSPGGGGRNTGELFFGEGSRLTVL.